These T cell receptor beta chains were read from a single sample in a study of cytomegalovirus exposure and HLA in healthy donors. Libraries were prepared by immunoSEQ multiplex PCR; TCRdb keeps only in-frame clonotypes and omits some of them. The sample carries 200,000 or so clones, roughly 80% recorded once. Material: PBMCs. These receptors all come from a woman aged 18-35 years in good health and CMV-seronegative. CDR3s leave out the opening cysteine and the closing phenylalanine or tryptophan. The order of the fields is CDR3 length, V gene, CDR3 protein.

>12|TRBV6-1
ASSEAPVYYEQY
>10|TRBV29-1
SVRDGRDGYT
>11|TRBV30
AWTLQAYAEAF
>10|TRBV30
AGGDGLEPQH
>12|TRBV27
ASSLYPVSYEQY
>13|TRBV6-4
ASSREGSAYNEQF
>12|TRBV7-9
ASSSDRSYNEQF
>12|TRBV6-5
ASRQGQGFYGYT
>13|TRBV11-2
ASSLRYPSTDTQY
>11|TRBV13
ASSLVTSKEQY
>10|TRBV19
ASSISLGPQH
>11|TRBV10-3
AISAQGSYEQY
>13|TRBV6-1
ASSESFVDSYEQY
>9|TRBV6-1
ASSLQVEAF
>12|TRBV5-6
ASSSRTGSYEQY
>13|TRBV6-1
ASSEIALSHYGYT
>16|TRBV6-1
ASSELPLGFSSYNEQF
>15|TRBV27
ASSPPLVLAMHEKLF
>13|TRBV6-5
ASSYSGVLSYEQY
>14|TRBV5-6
ASSWIAGGTTDTQY
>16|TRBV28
ASSFRTSGARSTDTQY
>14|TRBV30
AWNLDRAYINTEAF
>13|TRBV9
ASSVGGGNTGELF
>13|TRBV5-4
ASSLGPSAENIQY
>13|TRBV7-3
ASSPGGRDADTQY
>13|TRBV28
ASSGRTASGYEQY
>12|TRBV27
ASKRDRGNYGYT
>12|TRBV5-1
ASSLETGNEKLF
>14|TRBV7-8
ASSLGHHSGANVLT
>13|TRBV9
ASTYSGSSRETQY
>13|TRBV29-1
SAEDLASTHNEQF
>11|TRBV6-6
ASGRVSNTEAF
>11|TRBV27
ASSLERNSPLH
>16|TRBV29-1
SVEGEGAQGKPNYGYT
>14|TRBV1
TSSQVLAGGTNEQF
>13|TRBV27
ASSGIQTSTDTQY
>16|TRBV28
ASTASGTSGRSAYEQY
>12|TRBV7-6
ASSPGDNPNEQY
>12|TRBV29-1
SVSPGQGVYGYT
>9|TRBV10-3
AISDKETQY
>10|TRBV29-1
SVEEGSYEQY
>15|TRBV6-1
ASSERGTGFPNYGYT
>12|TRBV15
ATKGQHSNYGYT